Below are 5 T cell receptor beta chains sequenced from a single sample in a study of CD8+ T cells in alopecia areata (dated by TCRdb to 2017 to 2018). Interpreted using the paper, the time point label stands for: less than five weeks on oral tofacitinib. The sample's treatment or condition label, decoded: oral pan-JAK inhibitor, 5-10 mg twice daily. The library was prepared using the immunoSEQ multiplex PCR assay. To provide template for TCR sequencing, every sample had RNA extracted and reverse transcribed into cDNA. TCRdb carries this immuneACCESS record with in-frame sequences only. Its versions omit some clonotypes, under half of them owing to an unresolved V gene in the studies checked, with the rest unexplained. This sample is represented by 130,000 or so clones; roughly 55% of them were singletons. 5% to 7% of the sample is taken by the ten largest. The sequences come from CD4+ T cells sorted from blood, collected at week 4, from a patient treated with tofacitinib. The receptors derive from a human donor with alopecia areata.

This clone showed up just once. The chain uses TRBV4-3 and TRBJ2-5, with TRBD2 as a possible D gene (5 bases). Germline V gives CDR1 LGHNA, CDR2 YSLEER. The CDR3 totals 15 residues. The V end was cut by 0 bases, the J end by 5 bases, with 13 bases between. The CDR3 sequence: CASSQDMKRSETQYF. CDR3 coding DNA: TGCGCCAGCAGCCAAGATATGAAGCGGTCGGAGACCCAGTACTTC.

This clone has more than one count but fewer than ten. The sample contains more than one DNA sequence encoding this CDR3. V and J are TRBV5-1 and TRBJ2-7, with 9 bases that match TRBD1. The V segment lost 0 bases and the J segment 3 bases; nucleotides outside the gene matches: 1. The CDR3 spans 14 residues. Per the germline V gene, CDR1 is SGHRS and CDR2 is YFSETQ. The CDR3 DNA is TGCGCCAGCAGCTTGGCGGGACAGGGCTACGAGCAGTACTTC. Translated, it gives CASSLAGQGYEQYF.

This sequence joins TRBV7-9 and TRBJ1-1, with D unclear. Germline V gives CDR1 SEHNR, CDR2 FQNEAQ (reference sequence). V was shortened by 4 bases and J by 2 bases, with 8 bases between the two germline ends. The CDR3 runs 13 residues. The CDR3 sequence is CASSSGGNTEAFF. CDR3 nucleotides: TGTGCCAGCAGCTCGGGCGGTAACACTGAAGCTTTCTTT.

The rearrangement uses TRBV6-5 and TRBJ1-3; 7 nucleotides align to TRBD1. The CDR3 consists of 13 residues. Per the germline V gene, CDR1 is MNHEY and CDR2 is SVGAGI. V was clipped by 6 bases and J by 4 bases; unmatched bases: 3. The CDR3 sequence: CASRPGQGNTIYF. CDR3 DNA: TGTGCCAGCAGGCCGGGACAGGGAAACACCATATATTTT.

In this sample, this clone turned up a few times. The chain is built from TRBV5-1 and TRBJ2-5; D uncertain. This CDR3 is 15 amino acids long. The germline gives CDR1 SGHRS, CDR2 YFSETQ. Trimming stripped 0 bases from V and 7 bases from J, with 16 bases between. The CDR3 is CASSLVSADRGTQYF. CDR3 bases: TGCGCCAGCAGCTTGGTTTCGGCCGACCGTGGGACCCAGTACTTC.